The following is a T cell receptor beta chain sequence with its context. Its antigen is still unknown. Both 60 Vbeta primers and 13 Jbeta primers went into the PCR. The protocol was immunoSEQ multiplex PCR, while the TCRdb copy is restricted to in-frame clones and leaves out a portion. Among approximately 150,000 clones listed, roughly 80% were seen once. This entry is derived from a study of cytomegalovirus exposure and HLA in healthy donors. Study at large: Genotyping of 400 or so donors showed that about 83% belonged to the Caucasian-associated ancestry cluster.

Whole-study findings and limits: When a later analysis compared HLA-associated TCR beta chains with equally common others, the HLA-associated chains turned out to be more clonally expanded and to have lower generation probabilities. A later analysis linked a missense DCLRE1C variant to TCR beta V- and J-gene trimming.

CDR3 length: 14 amino acids. CDR1 and CDR2 from the germline V gene are MDHEN and SYDVKM. Trimming cost V 3 bases and J 7 bases, with 15 bases left between them. The rearrangement joins TRBV28 to TRBJ1-2; D gene uncertain. The sequenced sample consisted of PBMCs. The sequence was obtained from a young man in good health and CMV-seronegative. In DNA form, the CDR3 reads TGTGCCAGCAGTTTTACTTCGGGGATCCGTGGCTACACCTTC. Translation: CASSFTSGIRGYTF.